What follows are 25 T cell receptor beta chains derived from one specimen sequenced in a study of T cell responses to AZD1222 COVID-19 vaccine. Sequenced by immunoSEQ multiplex PCR; TCRdb stores in-frame clones only, minus some. The sample gives 130,000 to 150,000 clones, around 83% of which show up once; about 4% is in the top ten. The sample here was peripheral blood, taken on day 0 of MenACWY control vaccination. The receptors derive from an adult in good health.

The rearrangement links TRBV19 to TRBJ1-4; possible D gene TRBD1, 5 bases. The length of the CDR3 is 15 residues. V was pared by 5 bases and J by 7 bases, with 17 bases between. Germline assignment: CDR1 LNHDA and CDR2 SQIVND (reference sequence). The CDR3 is CASSSRDGYPEKLFF. The CDR3 DNA reads TGTGCCAGTAGTTCCCGGGACGGATATCCTGAAAAACTGTTTTTT. Looking up the rest from reference TRBV19 and TRBJ1-4 gives the full variable domain: DGGITQSPKYLFRKEGQNVTLSCEQNLNHDAMYWYRQDPGQGLRLIYYSQIVNDFQKGDIAEGYSVSREKKESFPLTVTSAQKNPTAFYLCASSSRDGYPEKLFFGSGTQLSVL.

The V call is TRBV2, the J call TRBJ1-2; maybe TRBD1 (6 bases). CDR3 length: 14 amino acids. Between the trimmed V and J ends, which lost 3 bases and 8 bases, there was a span of 16 bases. CDR1 is SNHLY and CDR2 is FYNNEI in the germline V gene. CDR3 sequence reads: CASSEGGAISGYTF. DNA of the CDR3: TGTGCCAGCAGTGAGGGGGGGGCGATTTCAGGCTACACCTTC. Supplemented by reference TRBV2 and TRBJ1-2, the full variable domain reads EPEVTQTPSHQVTQMGQEVILRCVPISNHLYFYWYRQILGQKVEFLVSFYNNEISEKSEIFDDQFSVERPDGSNFTLKIRSTKLEDSAMYFCASSEGGAISGYTFGSGTRLTVV.

V is TRBV5-6 and J is TRBJ2-3; a weak D match, TRBD2 (6 bases). The V gene's germline CDR1 is SGHDT and CDR2 YYEEEE. There are 16 residues in the CDR3. Trimming stripped 0 bases from V and 7 bases from J, with 18 bases between. CDR3 residues: CASSLGGARSTHTQYF. The CDR3 nucleotides read TGTGCCAGCAGCTTGGGCGGGGCCCGTTCAACGCATACGCAGTATTTT.

The J gene is TRBJ2-4, the V gene TRBV20-1; 8 nucleotides align to TRBD1. V lost 3 bases to trimming and J lost 0 bases; unmatched junction nucleotides: 7. Germline assignment: CDR1 DFQATT and CDR2 SNEGSKA (reference sequence). The CDR3 covers 16 residues. CDR3 residues: CSASLQGVLAKNIQYF. CDR3 sequence (DNA): TGCAGTGCTAGTCTACAGGGGGTCCTAGCCAAAAACATTCAGTACTTC.

The V and J genes are TRBV14 and TRBJ1-6; 8 bases are shared with TRBD1. With 4 bases clipped from V and 9 bases from J, the junction kept 14 bases outside the gene matches. Germline loops: CDR1 SGHDN, CDR2 FVKESK. This CDR3 has 17 amino acids. CDR3 bases: TGTGCCAGCAGCCTCCGAAAGTGGCAGGGGGCGGTTTCACCCCTCCACTTT. Amino acid sequence: CASSLRKWQGAVSPLHF.

This clone was picked up one time. V and J are TRBV30 and TRBJ1-1, with D unclear. Germline loops: CDR1 GTSNPN, CDR2 SVGIG (reference sequence). The V and J ends lost 7 bases and 3 bases respectively, with 12 bases between them. The CDR3 runs 12 residues. In nucleotides, the CDR3 is TGTGCCTCACGTACGGGGTACACTGAAGCTTTCTTT. It specifies CASRTGYTEAFF. The whole variable domain, filled in from reference TRBV30 and TRBJ1-1, reads SQTIHQWPATLVQPVGSPLSLECTVEGTSNPNLYWYRQAAGRGLQLLFYSVGIGQISSEVPQNLSASRPQDRQFILSSKKLLLSDSGFYLCASRTGYTEAFFGQGTRLTVV.

The chain carries TRBV10-1 and TRBJ2-1; TRBD1 might be the D (5 bases). V gave up 2 bases and J gave up 10 bases, with 12 bases separating them. The CDR3 runs 13 residues. Germline-derived CDR1 and CDR2 are WNHNN and SYGVQD (reference sequence). CDR3 bases: TGCGCCAGCAGTGAGAGCTTAAAGGGGGAGCAGTTCTTC. It specifies CASSESLKGEQFF.

V and J are TRBV27 and TRBJ2-1; perhaps TRBD1 as D (5 bases). Trimming cost V 7 bases and J 1 base, with 17 bases left between them. Per the germline V gene, CDR1 is MNHEY and CDR2 is SMNVEV (reference sequence). CDR3 length: 16 residues. The CDR3 is CASTTRAEGSYNEQFF. CDR3 nucleotides: TGTGCCAGCACCACCAGGGCAGAAGGGTCCTACAATGAGCAGTTCTTC.

The V gene is TRBV5-4, the J gene TRBJ2-3; TRBD2 is a possible D gene (5 bases). Per germline, CDR1 SGHNT and CDR2 YYREEE (reference sequence). The CDR3 has 15 residues. The V gene lost 2 bases and the J gene lost 0 bases, with 10 bases spanning the gap. The chain's CDR3 is CASSLTTTSTDTQYF. The CDR3 nucleotides are TGTGCCAGCAGCTTAACGACTACTAGCACAGATACGCAGTATTTT.

This clone was recorded once. J is TRBJ2-7 and V is TRBV28, with D perhaps matching TRBD2 (5 bases). The V gene lost 5 bases and the J gene lost 1 base, with 15 bases spanning the gap. Germline V gene lookup returns CDR1 MDHEN and CDR2 SYDVKM. This CDR3 is 15 amino acids long. The CDR3 nucleotides are TGTGCCAGCAGTGTGGGAGCCAGCCGATCCTACGAGCAGTACGTC. Its translation: CASSVGASRSYEQYV.

This chain links TRBV10-2 with TRBJ1-1, with 7 bases fitting TRBD1. J lost 1 base, V lost 5 bases, and 1 base had no gene match. From germline, CDR1 is WSHSY and CDR2 SAAADI. This CDR3 spans 13 amino acids. For the CDR3, the DNA is TGCGCCAGCAGTAGGACAGGGAACACTGAAGCTTTCTTT. Its protein is CASSRTGNTEAFF.

This clone was found a few times. This CDR3 reads CASRVSGGGNTGELFF. The CDR3, as DNA: TGTGCCAGCCGCGTTAGCGGGGGAGGGAACACCGGGGAGCTGTTTTTT. The genes are TRBV7-2 and TRBJ2-2; 9 bases are shared with TRBD2. Trimming cost V 8 bases and J 1 base; bases outside gene matches: 8. Germline lookup yields CDR1 SGHTA and CDR2 FQGNSA. This CDR3 is built from 16 residues.

A single count supports this clone. The chain joins TRBV28 to TRBJ1-2; perhaps TRBD1 as D (5 bases). In germline, CDR1 is MDHEN, CDR2 SYDVKM. The CDR3 sequence is 14 residues long. V was clipped by 5 bases and J by 4 bases, with 14 bases between them. CDR3 sequence: CASSHRGEGYGYTF. The CDR3 region has the DNA TGTGCCAGCAGTCACCGGGGGGAGGGCTATGGCTACACCTTC.

J is TRBJ2-2 and V is TRBV19; D remains unclear. CDR1 LNHDA and CDR2 SQIVND come from the germline V gene (reference sequence). V shed 6 bases and J shed 3 bases, with 14 bases lying between them. This CDR3 is built from 15 residues. The CDR3 sequence: CASRKWVRDTGELFF. The CDR3 DNA reads as TGTGCCAGTAGGAAGTGGGTACGGGACACCGGGGAGCTGTTTTTT.

The chain uses TRBV6-5 and TRBJ2-7; D remains ambiguous. V gave up 2 bases and J gave up 2 bases, with 10 bases separating them. The germline V gene encodes CDR1 MNHEY and CDR2 SVGAGI. This CDR3 spans 14 amino acids. CDR3 sequence reads: CASSYGSRTYEQYF. The CDR3 coding sequence is TGTGCCAGCAGTTACGGCAGTCGAACCTACGAGCAGTACTTC.

The chain links TRBV12-5 to TRBJ1-5; TRBD1 agrees at 10 bases. Germline values: CDR1 LGHNT, CDR2 FRNRAP. The CDR3 contains 16 residues. J lost 1 base, V lost 6 bases, and 6 bases had no gene match. This CDR3 reads CASGNRDRGSNQPQHF. Written as DNA, the CDR3 is TGTGCTAGTGGAAACCGGGACAGGGGAAGCAATCAGCCCCAGCATTTT. Together with reference TRBV12-5 and TRBJ1-5, the CDR3 gives the full variable domain: DARVTQTPRHKVTEMGQEVTMRCQPILGHNTVFWYRQTMMQGLELLAYFRNRAPLDDSGMPKDRFSAEMPDATLATLKIQPSEPRDSAVYFCASGNRDRGSNQPQHFGDGTRLSIL.

This sequence joins TRBV15 and TRBJ1-5; possibly TRBD1 for D (5 bases). CDR3 size: 18 residues. Germline V gives CDR1 LNHNV, CDR2 YYDKDF (reference sequence). V shed 0 bases and J shed 2 bases, with 17 bases lying between them. The CDR3 sequence is CATSRDSMGVRGNQPQHF. CDR3 DNA: TGTGCCACCAGCAGAGATTCTATGGGGGTGAGGGGCAATCAGCCCCAGCATTTT.

The J gene is TRBJ1-1, the V gene TRBV10-2; a possible D gene is TRBD1 (6 bases). Trimming cost V 3 bases and J 5 bases, with 13 bases left between them. The CDR3 length is 14 residues. The germline CDR1 and CDR2 sequences are WSHSY and SAAADI. The CDR3 DNA follows: TGCGCCAGCAGTGAATGGGGGGCGCGAACTGAAGCTTTCTTT. Protein: CASSEWGARTEAFF.

This chain links TRBV27 with TRBJ1-6, with a weak D call TRBD1 (5 bases). V was trimmed by 3 bases and J by 0 bases, leaving 24 bases between them. CDR1 and CDR2 from the germline V gene are MNHEY and SMNVEV (reference sequence). This CDR3 has 21 residues. CDR3 DNA: TGTGCCAGCAGTTTTGCCCGGGGCCCCGCGACTACAAGCTCCTATAATTCACCCCTCCACTTT. Protein: CASSFARGPATTSSYNSPLHF.

This clone was counted a single time. The gene calls are TRBV9 and TRBJ2-5; the D call may be TRBD1 or TRBD2 (5 bases each). Germline loops: CDR1 SGDLS, CDR2 YYNGEE. The CDR3 extends over 15 amino acids. The V end was cut by 0 bases, the J end by 2 bases, with 11 bases between. In DNA form, the CDR3 reads TGTGCCAGCAGCGTAGAGGCGTGGGGGCAAGAGACCCAGTACTTC. Protein product: CASSVEAWGQETQYF.

V gene TRBV2 combines with J gene TRBJ2-1, with D uncertain. The length of the CDR3 is 15 residues. Trimming left V 7 bases short and J 1 base short, with 14 bases between. The germline V gene encodes CDR1 SNHLY and CDR2 FYNNEI. CDR3 DNA sequence: TGTGCCAGCACCGTCGACCATTTATCCTACAATGAGCAGTTCTTC. Translation gives CASTVDHLSYNEQFF.

This chain connects TRBV7-9 to TRBJ1-6; 8 bases are a match to TRBD1. The length of the CDR3 is 15 residues. The trim removed 6 bases at V and 9 bases at J, leaving 10 bases unmatched. Germline V lookup: CDR1 SEHNR, CDR2 FQNEAQ (reference sequence). CDR3 nucleotides: TGTGCCAGCAGTAGACAGGGGACGTACGGTTCACCCCTCCACTTT. It translates to CASSRQGTYGSPLHF.

The V call is TRBV7-3, the J call TRBJ2-2, with a weak D call TRBD1 (6 bases). CDR1 and CDR2 (germline): SGHTA, FQGTGA. The CDR3 is 15 residues long. V lost 5 bases and J 7 bases, leaving 17 bases between the germline ends. The CDR3 here is CASSPNRVSGGELFF. DNA of the CDR3: TGTGCCAGCAGCCCAAACAGGGTCTCGGGCGGGGAGCTGTTTTTT.

The gene calls are TRBV2 and TRBJ1-5, with D possibly being TRBD1 (5 bases). From germline, CDR1 is SNHLY and CDR2 FYNNEI. The CDR3 is 14 residues long. V was pared by 6 bases and J by 7 bases, with 16 bases between. CDR3 nucleotide sequence: TGTGCCAGCAGCCCCGGGCTCCGGGGGCAGCCCCAGCATTTT. Its translation is CASSPGLRGQPQHF.

On this clone itself: The same CDR3 is also encoded by other DNA sequences in this sample. The rearrangement uses TRBV28 and TRBJ1-5, with D hard to call. This CDR3 is 12 amino acids long. The germline V gene has CDR1 MDHEN and CDR2 SYDVKM. V was pared by 8 bases and J by 2 bases, with 7 bases between. CDR3 DNA: TGTGCCAGCTCTCGGGGCAATCAGCCCCAGCATTTT. This encodes CASSRGNQPQHF.